The rows below give T cell receptor beta chains drawn from one sample of a study of T cell changes during pregnancy in multiple sclerosis. Generated by immunoSEQ multiplex PCR, the TCRdb table keeps only in-frame clones and is missing some. In the table there are approximately 82,000 clones, just over 90% of which are singletons. The specimen comprised CD4+ T cells from peripheral blood mononuclear cells, sampled in the second trimester of pregnancy. These receptors originate from a female donor with multiple sclerosis, enrolled in a pregnancy study. CDR3s include the opening cysteine and the closing phenylalanine or tryptophan. D genes are given only for firm matches.

V	J	D	CDR3
TRBV4-2	TRBJ2-2	TRBD1	CASSQGATGETGELFF
TRBV5-4	TRBJ2-1	NA	CASSWKAAGDNEQFF
TRBV7-2	TRBJ2-7	TRBD2	CASSLSVGLAGAYEQYF
TRBV19	TRBJ2-2	NA	CASLGVRRAGELFF
TRBV28	TRBJ2-1	TRBD2	CSTSAYNEQFF
TRBV5-1	TRBJ1-4	TRBD1	CASSFTTGGLEKLFF
TRBV11-2	TRBJ2-5	NA	CASSPLRGGLTKETQYF
TRBV7-9	TRBJ1-1	NA	CASSLRTAGDTEAFF
TRBV5-6	TRBJ1-1	TRBD1	CASSLGWTGDNVFF
TRBV18	TRBJ2-7	TRBD1	CASSQGAQSYEQYF
TRBV11-3	TRBJ2-5	TRBD2	CASSLAGSGHQETQYF
TRBV27	TRBJ1-4	NA	CASSLWQGNEKLFF
TRBV7-9	TRBJ2-2	NA	CASSEPITGELFF
TRBV5-6	TRBJ1-2	NA	CASSLGALNYGYTF
TRBV15	TRBJ2-7	NA	CATRRTYENEQYF
TRBV6-4	TRBJ2-6	TRBD2	CASSDGGAGANVLTF
TRBV27	TRBJ2-7	TRBD1	CASSAVRDRVQYF
TRBV2	TRBJ2-3	TRBD2	CASTRLAGNTDTQYF
TRBV19	TRBJ2-3	NA	CASSPHSGWIPSTDTQYF
TRBV7-8	TRBJ2-7	NA	CASSLRGVGSMGIEQYF
TRBV7-8	TRBJ1-4	NA	CASSLRLGNEKLFF
TRBV18	TRBJ1-5	NA	CASSHREGGNQPQHF
TRBV7-9	TRBJ1-6	NA	CASRLIGGIANSPLHF
TRBV7-2	TRBJ1-2	NA	CASSDGRGRGYGYTF
TRBV7-6	TRBJ1-1	NA	CASSQGGSEAFF
TRBV5-4	TRBJ1-2	NA	CASSGITDTNYGYTF
TRBV6-1	TRBJ2-3	NA	CASSESGDTQYF
TRBV7-2	TRBJ1-1	NA	CASSLKGGNAEAFF
TRBV6-5	TRBJ2-2	NA	CASRSSSTGELFF
TRBV4-2	TRBJ1-1	TRBD1	CASSQQGANTEAFF
TRBV5-4	TRBJ2-2	TRBD1	CASSLATGATGELFF
TRBV7-3	TRBJ2-5	TRBD1	CASSPGTGVETQYF
TRBV15	TRBJ2-7	NA	CATSRDRPGLSNYEQYF
TRBV4-2	TRBJ2-4	TRBD1	CASSLKLTGDKNIQYF
TRBV11-2	TRBJ1-5	NA	CASSAGLSNQPQHF
TRBV7-2	TRBJ1-5	NA	CASSPTGNNQPQHF
TRBV7-2	TRBJ2-4	NA	CASSPGRGIGKNIQYF
TRBV29-1	TRBJ2-4	TRBD1	CIYPFDREHIQYF
TRBV12-5	TRBJ1-2	TRBD1	CASGLDRGIAYGYTF
TRBV5-1	TRBJ2-5	TRBD2	CASSLATRGGGETQYF
TRBV7-9	TRBJ2-7	TRBD2	CASSSPGLAGIRLAYEQYF
TRBV18	TRBJ1-1	TRBD1	CASSQTHDRGRRTEAFF
TRBV6-4	TRBJ2-2	NA	CASSVLPGAGELFF
TRBV16	TRBJ1-2	NA	CASSQSASGNYGYTF
TRBV18	TRBJ2-2	TRBD1	CASSPPTGVNTGELFF
TRBV7-9	TRBJ1-1	TRBD1	CASSLRGRDTEAFF
TRBV2	TRBJ1-4	NA	CASRDSLNEKLFF
TRBV7-3	TRBJ2-1	TRBD2	CASSLTFTSGGEQFF
TRBV2	TRBJ2-1	NA	CASTGNEQFF
TRBV19	TRBJ1-1	NA	CASSIGPGWNTEAFF
TRBV10-3	TRBJ2-3	TRBD2	CAISLFSGTRMADTQYF
TRBV6-1	TRBJ2-7	TRBD2	CAIHRTSGAGEQYF
TRBV4-3	TRBJ2-1	NA	CASSQQPGLYNEQFF
TRBV5-1	TRBJ2-5	TRBD2	CASSWGLAGETQYF
TRBV4-3	TRBJ2-3	NA	CASSLAQGSTDTQYF